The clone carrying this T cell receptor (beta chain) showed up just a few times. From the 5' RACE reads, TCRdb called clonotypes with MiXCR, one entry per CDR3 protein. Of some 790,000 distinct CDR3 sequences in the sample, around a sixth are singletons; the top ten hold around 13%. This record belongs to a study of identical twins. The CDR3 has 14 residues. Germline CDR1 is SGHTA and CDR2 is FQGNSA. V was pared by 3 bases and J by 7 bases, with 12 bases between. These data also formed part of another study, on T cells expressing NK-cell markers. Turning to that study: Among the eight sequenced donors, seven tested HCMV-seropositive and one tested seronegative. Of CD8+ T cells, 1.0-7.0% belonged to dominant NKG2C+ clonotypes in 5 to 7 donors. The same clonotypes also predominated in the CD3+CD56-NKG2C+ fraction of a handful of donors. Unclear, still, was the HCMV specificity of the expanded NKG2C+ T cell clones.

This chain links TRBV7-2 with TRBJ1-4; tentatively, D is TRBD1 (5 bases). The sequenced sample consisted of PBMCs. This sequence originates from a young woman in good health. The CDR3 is CASSFQGGPEKLFF. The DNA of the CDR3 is TGTGCCAGCAGCTTCCAGGGAGGGCCTGAAAAACTGTTTTTT. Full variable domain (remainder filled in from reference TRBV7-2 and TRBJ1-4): GAGVSQSPSNKVTEKGKDVELRCDPISGHTALYWYRQSLGQGLEFLIYFQGNSAPDKSGLPSDRFSAERTGGSVSTLTIQRTQQEDSAVYLCASSFQGGPEKLFFGSGTQLSVL.